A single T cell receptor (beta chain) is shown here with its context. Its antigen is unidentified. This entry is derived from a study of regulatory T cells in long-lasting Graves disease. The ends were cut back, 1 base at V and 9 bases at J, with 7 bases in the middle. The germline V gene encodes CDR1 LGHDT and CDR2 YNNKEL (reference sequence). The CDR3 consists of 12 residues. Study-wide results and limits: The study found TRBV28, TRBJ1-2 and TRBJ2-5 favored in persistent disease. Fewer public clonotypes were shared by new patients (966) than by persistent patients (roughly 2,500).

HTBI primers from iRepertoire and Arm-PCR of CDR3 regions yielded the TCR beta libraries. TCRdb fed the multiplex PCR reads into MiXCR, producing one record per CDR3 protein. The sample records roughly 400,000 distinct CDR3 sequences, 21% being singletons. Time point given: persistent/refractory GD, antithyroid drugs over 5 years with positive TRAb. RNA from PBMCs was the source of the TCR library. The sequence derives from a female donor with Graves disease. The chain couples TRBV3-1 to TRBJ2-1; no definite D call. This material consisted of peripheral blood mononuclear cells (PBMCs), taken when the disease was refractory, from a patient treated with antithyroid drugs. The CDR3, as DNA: TGTGCCAGCAGCCAAGGCGGTTTTGAGCAGTTCTTC. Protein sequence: CASSQGGFEQFF.